This T cell receptor beta chain originates from a study of blood T cell repertoires in COVID-19. Overall study context: Material from acute and convalescent COVID-19 was sourced from the United States, Italy and Spain.

Seattle researchers signed up patients amid active infection and tracked them longitudinally. Original methodology: Amplification of reference gene primers provided the estimated nucleated cell counts. Generated by immunoSEQ multiplex PCR, the TCRdb table keeps only in-frame clones and is missing some. V, J and clone size are taken as reported in that table, and D and trimming were inferred from the DNA itself. Altogether about 390,000 clones are present, 70% to 90% being singletons, with the ten largest covering roughly 2%. The CDR3 sequence is 15 residues long. Per germline, CDR1 KGHSH and CDR2 LQKENI. Trimming cost V 0 bases and J 4 bases, with 10 bases left between them.

This chain connects TRBV18 to TRBJ1-3; weak D call: TRBD1 (5 bases). Input material: peripheral blood. The source is a woman in her sixties or seventies with COVID-19, enrolled during active disease. CDR3 protein: CASSPPDSPGNTIYF. The CDR3 bases are TGTGCCAGCTCACCACCAGACAGTCCGGGAAACACCATATATTTT.